This T cell receptor (beta chain) comes out of a study of long-term antiretroviral therapy in people with HIV (dated by TCRdb to between 2021 and 2024). In terms of the full investigation: Collection of the earliest samples took place about a decade ahead of the 2015 WHO recommendation for immediate ART, at a time when ART was typically delayed until CD4 counts fell. Whether ART initiation and durable HIV suppression were associated with changes in peripheral blood TRB repertoire composition and diversity was tested in a retrospective serial study. From some 33 adults with confirmed HIV infection, the cohort provided approximately 190 cryopreserved PBMC samples, gathered serially across a mean of around six years (range 1-12). Of the approximately 30 participants with HIV, 10 to 11 were female. Test extractions of a monoclonal T-cell line alongside 30 or so polyclonal samples showed no cross-contamination during QIAcube processing.

The immunoSEQ hsTCRB v3.0 assay was used at survey level resolution for TRB variable region sequencing. The targeted TRB sequencing depth was about 40,000-50,000 T-cell genomes per sample. TRB libraries were pooled and sequenced on an Illumina MiSeq using a v3 150-cycle kit. On the authors' methods: Analysis of repertoires was carried out in R inside a reproducible Nextflow workflow spanning QC, data transformation and analysis. LymphoSeq2, an R package for exploring AIRR-Seq data, was used to implement custom analyses. After excluding several samples that yielded fewer than 5000 total TRB sequences, some 190 HIV repertoires remained for analysis. Among the 180 to 200 HIV repertoires that were kept, roughly 58 were collected before ART initiation and more than 120 were collected after ART initiation. Repertoires were downsampled to 5000 TRB nucleotide sequences, with summary statistics averaged over 100 downsampling iterations. Only TRB sequences with CDR3 regions of at least seven amino acids were retained for analysis. Diversity was assessed using a clonality score derived from Shannon entropy and using the Gini coefficient. In the repertoire networks, any two of the top 5000 CDR3 amino acid sequences were connected whenever the two sequences differed by an edit distance of one. GLIPH2 predicted antigen specificity groups and MHC restriction for TRB CDR3 amino acid sequences. To flag known associations with CMV, EBV, HIV or tissue antigens, CDR3 amino acid sequences were compared against VDJdb and McPAS-TCR. Pre-ART, post-ART and control groups were compared with Wilcoxon signed-rank tests and Holm-Bonferroni correction. Sourced from immuneACCESS, this table was stored by TCRdb with only in-frame sequences that have V and J called. A share of the clones is absent; for the studies checked, an unresolved V gene accounts for under half, and the remainder has no known explanation. V and J calls and clone size are as listed in that table; D and trimming were resolved from the DNA. Present in this sample are around 17,000 clones, 85% to 95% of which were seen just once. Roughly 1.5% of the sample belongs to the ten largest clones.

Comment on this clone: Its binding antigen is unknown. Base qualities are not recorded, but no much larger clone differs from it by a single base.

Study-wide conclusions, independent of this receptor: ART initiation was associated with a significant increase in TRB diversity, but diversity stayed significantly below transplant donor controls even after long-term ART. At every time point, the repertoire was dominated by expanded TRB clones first identified before ART initiation, although this dominance fluctuated and, in many PLHIV, declined after ART. The samples were dated from the mid-2000s to the late 2010s, and the ART regimens that were used may be less effective than current ART regimens. Compared with controls, HIV repertoires had narrower CDR3 length ranges, and the network structure pointed to an antigen-experienced repertoire that shifted only slightly toward naive after ART. Because cell numbers in pre-ART samples were limited, unsorted PBMC were profiled instead of sorted CD4+ and CD8+ T cells. Inferences about post-ART repertoire changes are limited because no data were available on ART adherence, viral resistance or therapy changes. Because PBMC availability was limited, only the TCR beta chain was sequenced, with no alpha chain pairing.

To be included, a participant needed at least one PBMC sample from before ART initiation plus at least two post-ART samples. Treatment was received in the United States of America by all participants with HIV. Before DNA extraction, cryopreserved samples of about 1-11 million PBMC were thawed and then washed. At the time of the earliest PBMC sample, participants with HIV were aged between about 20 and 55 years. PBMC samples were contributed by each participant from 1-4 timepoints before ART initiation and 2-8 timepoints after ART initiation, with a median of 7 samples. Serial HIV viral load, CD4+ T-cell count, ART history and demographic data were obtained for every participant. Genomic DNA was extracted from unsorted PBMC with a Qiagen kit on a QIAcube, processed in batches of 12 samples. Cut back by 0 bases and 2 bases, the V and J ends lie 8 bases apart. The germline V gene yields SGHNT for CDR1 and YENEEA for CDR2. Reading from cysteine to phenylalanine, the CDR3 counts 15 amino acids. The kept DNA is CDR3 alone, 45 bases in frame from the first base.

The source of this sequence is a man aged 25 to 40 with HIV. The sample here was unsorted PBMCs, taken less than 11 years after starting antiretroviral therapy. The chain is encoded by TRBV11-3 joined to TRBJ2-1; the best D guess is TRBD2, with 7 bases matching. For the CDR3, the sequence is CASSLEGGAYNEQFF. The DNA sequence is TGTGCCAGCAGCTTAGAAGGGGGGGCCTACAATGAGCAGTTCTTC. When the CDR3 is completed using the reference TRBV11-3 and TRBJ2-1 genes on either side, the full variable domain is EAGVVQSPRYKIIEKKQPVAFWCNPISGHNTLYWYLQNLGQGPELLIRYENEEAVDDSQLPKDRFSAERLKGVDSTLKIQPAELGDSAVYLCASSLEGGAYNEQFFGPGTRLTVL.